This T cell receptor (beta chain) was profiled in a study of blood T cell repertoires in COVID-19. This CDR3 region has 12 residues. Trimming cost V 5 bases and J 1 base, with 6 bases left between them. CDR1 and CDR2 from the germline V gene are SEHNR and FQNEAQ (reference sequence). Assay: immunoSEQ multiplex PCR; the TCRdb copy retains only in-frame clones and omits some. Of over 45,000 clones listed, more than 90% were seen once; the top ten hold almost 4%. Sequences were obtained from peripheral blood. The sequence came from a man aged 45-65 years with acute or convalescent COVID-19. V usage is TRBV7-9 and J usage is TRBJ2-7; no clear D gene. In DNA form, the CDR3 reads TGTGCCAGCAGCCTCCCGTCCTACGAGCAGTACTTC. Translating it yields CASSLPSYEQYF.